Shown below are 32 T cell receptor beta chains from a single sample sequenced in a study of cytomegalovirus exposure and HLA in healthy donors. Only in-frame clones appear in the TCRdb table, and some are missing; sequencing was by immunoSEQ multiplex PCR. The sample contains hundreds of thousands of clones, over 75% of which appear only once. The specimen was PBMCs. These receptors all come from a woman between 18 and 30 years old in good health and CMV-seropositive.

The rearrangement uses TRBV30 and TRBJ1-3, with TRBD1 matching 9 bases. V lost 2 bases, J lost 1 base, and 9 bases stayed unmatched. The CDR3 is 17 amino acids. Germline CDR1 is GTSNPN and CDR2 is SVGIG (reference sequence). CDR3 bases: TGTGCCTGGAGTCGGGACAGGGTTCGTGGATCTGGAAACACCATATATTTT. Amino acid sequence: CAWSRDRVRGSGNTIYF.

This rearrangement joins TRBV11-2 to TRBJ1-4; tentatively, D is TRBD1 (6 bases). V was shortened by 5 bases and J by 8 bases, with 15 bases between the two germline ends. The CDR3 extends over 14 amino acids. Germline CDR1 SGHAT, CDR2 FQNNGV. This CDR3 reads CASSLWGGREKLFF. For the CDR3, the DNA is TGTGCCAGCAGCCTCTGGGGGGGGCGCGAAAAACTGTTTTTT. Using reference TRBV11-2 and TRBJ1-4 for the parts outside the CDR3, the full variable domain is EAGVAQSPRYKIIEKRQSVAFWCNPISGHATLYWYQQILGQGPKLLIQFQNNGVVDDSQLPKDRFSAERLKGVDSTLKIQPAKLEDSAVYLCASSLWGGREKLFFGSGTQLSVL.

This clone was detected only a few times. The chain recombines TRBV6-1 with TRBJ2-7; maybe TRBD2 (5 bases). Germline V gene sequence: CDR1 MNHNS, CDR2 SASEGT. The CDR3 totals 13 residues. V shed 2 bases and J shed 5 bases, with 10 bases lying between them. The CDR3: CASSEQGGHEQYF. For the CDR3, the DNA is TGTGCCAGCAGTGAACAAGGAGGCCACGAGCAGTACTTC.

The J gene is TRBJ1-5, the V gene TRBV30; D not resolved. Germline V gene data show CDR1 as GTSNPN and CDR2 as SVGIG (reference sequence). The V end lost 5 bases, the J end lost 3 bases, and 11 bases lay between the germline ends. There are 13 residues in the CDR3. CDR3 sequence (DNA): TGTGCCTGGTCTACCGGGGTCAATCAGCCCCAGCATTTT. Translation gives CAWSTGVNQPQHF.

The J gene is TRBJ2-7, the V gene TRBV9; D might be TRBD2 (6 bases). This CDR3 region has 15 residues. Germline V gene lookup returns CDR1 SGDLS and CDR2 YYNGEE. Trimming left V 4 bases short and J 0 bases short, with 14 bases between. The CDR3 reads CASSPGQGGSYEQYF. The CDR3 DNA reads as TGTGCCAGCAGCCCGGGGCAGGGAGGCTCCTACGAGCAGTACTTC.

The CDR3 nucleotides read TGTGCCAGCAGTTGGGGCCGGGGGGCCGATGAGCAGTTCTTC. Translation: CASSWGRGADEQFF. V is TRBV27 and J is TRBJ2-1; D is possibly TRBD2 (7 bases). The germline gives CDR1 MNHEY, CDR2 SMNVEV (reference sequence). V was trimmed by 4 bases and J by 8 bases, leaving 15 bases between them. The CDR3 has 14 residues.

This clone came up a few times. The chain employs TRBV29-1 and TRBJ1-2, with D possibly matching TRBD1 (6 bases). In germline, CDR1 is SQVTM, CDR2 ANQGSEA. This CDR3 is built from 13 residues. Trimming stripped 4 bases from V and 3 bases from J, with 12 bases between. The CDR3 spells CSVGPRGDYGYTF. CDR3 bases: TGCAGCGTTGGGCCCAGGGGAGACTATGGCTACACCTTC.

The genes are TRBV28 and TRBJ2-7; D is uncertain. The CDR3 runs to 15 residues. V was cut by 5 bases and J by 5 bases, with 19 bases left in between. The germline gives CDR1 MDHEN, CDR2 SYDVKM. The DNA of the CDR3 is TGTGCCAGCAGTCTGTTGTTCGAACCCAGTCACGAGCAGTACTTC. It specifies CASSLLFEPSHEQYF.

The chain uses TRBV7-2 and TRBJ2-2; D may be TRBD1 (5 bases). This CDR3 spans 18 amino acids. V was cut by 2 bases and J by 6 bases, with 22 bases left in between. Per germline, CDR1 SGHTA and CDR2 FQGNSA. CDR3 nucleotide sequence: TGTGCCAGCAGCTTATGGGAAGGGGCAGCCATTTTCGCCGGGGAGCTGTTTTTT. This gives the protein CASSLWEGAAIFAGELFF.

This chain uses TRBV5-1 with TRBJ2-7; 11 nucleotides align to TRBD2. V dropped 4 bases and J dropped 5; count of bases not matched to a gene: 5. This CDR3 is 14 amino acids long. Germline CDR1 and CDR2: SGHRS and YFSETQ. The CDR3 reads CASSNSGRANEQYF. CDR3 nucleotides: TGCGCCAGCAGCAATAGCGGGAGGGCCAACGAGCAGTACTTC. Full variable domain (rest looked up from reference TRBV5-1 and TRBJ2-7): KAGVTQTPRYLIKTRGQQVTLSCSPISGHRSVSWYQQTPGQGLQFLFEYFSETQRNKGNFPGRFSGRQFSNSRSEMNVSTLELGDSALYLCASSNSGRANEQYFGPGTRLTVT.

The chain carries TRBV6-1 and TRBJ1-2; 7 nucleotides align to TRBD1. The CDR3 is 14 amino acids. Losses at the gene ends were 4 bases for V and 4 bases for J; bases not matched to a gene: 6. Germline assignment: CDR1 MNHNS and CDR2 SASEGT. CDR3 sequence: CASSGGQAFYGYTF. In DNA form, the CDR3 reads TGTGCCAGCAGTGGTGGACAGGCCTTCTATGGCTACACCTTC.

This rearrangement joins TRBV2 to TRBJ2-7; 12 nucleotides match TRBD2. The germline CDR1 and CDR2 sequences are SNHLY and FYNNEI. The ends lost 6 bases at V and 6 bases at J; junction bases unmatched: 6. This CDR3 region has 14 residues. The CDR3 region has the DNA TGTGCCAGCAGCCGGACTAGCGGGGACTCCGAGCAGTACTTC. Protein: CASSRTSGDSEQYF. The full variable domain, rest sourced from reference TRBV2 and TRBJ2-7, is EPEVTQTPSHQVTQMGQEVILRCVPISNHLYFYWYRQILGQKVEFLVSFYNNEISEKSEIFDDQFSVERPDGSNFTLKIRSTKLEDSAMYFCASSRTSGDSEQYFGPGTRLTVT.

V usage is TRBV18 and J usage is TRBJ1-1; tentatively, D is TRBD1 (5 bases). In germline, CDR1 is KGHSH, CDR2 LQKENI. V was pared by 6 bases and J by 11 bases, with 19 bases between. The CDR3 contains 13 residues. As DNA, the CDR3 is TGTGCCAGCTCTCCCGACTCCAGGGCCGGGGCTTTCTTT. Its protein is CASSPDSRAGAFF.

The chain links TRBV5-1 to TRBJ1-1; weak D call: TRBD1 (6 bases). The CDR3 runs to 16 residues. The ends were cut back, 0 bases at V and 2 bases at J, with 14 bases in the middle. The V gene's germline CDR1 is SGHRS and CDR2 YFSETQ. CDR3 DNA: TGCGCCAGCAGCTTGGGGCACGGGGGGGGCAACACTGAAGCTTTCTTT. Amino acid sequence: CASSLGHGGGNTEAFF.

This chain connects TRBV9 to TRBJ2-3; D gene uncertain. Trimming took off 0 bases at V and 4 bases at J, with 3 bases between the two ends. The CDR3 length is 12 residues. Germline lookup yields CDR1 SGDLS and CDR2 YYNGEE. CDR3 sequence (DNA): TGTGCCAGCAGCGTAGCAGCAGATACGCAGTATTTT. Encoded protein: CASSVAADTQYF.

V is TRBV7-8 and J is TRBJ1-5; D gene ambiguous. This CDR3 contains 13 residues. V was pared by 3 bases and J by 5 bases, with 8 bases between. From germline, CDR1 is SGHVS and CDR2 FQNEAQ. CDR3 nucleotide sequence: TGTGCCAGCAGCTTCAAATCAGATCAGCCCCAGCATTTT. It yields the protein CASSFKSDQPQHF.

The chain has TRBV28 and TRBJ1-5; D uncertain. The CDR3 totals 15 residues. CDR1 and CDR2 (germline): MDHEN, SYDVKM. V lost 6 bases and J 1 base, leaving 13 bases between the germline ends. The CDR3 protein is CASRGREKSNQPQHF. The DNA of the CDR3 is TGTGCCAGCAGAGGGAGGGAAAAGAGCAATCAGCCCCAGCATTTT.

This chain uses TRBV6-5 with TRBJ2-4, with D perhaps matching TRBD1 (5 bases). Germline CDR1 is MNHEY and CDR2 is SVGAGI. There are 15 residues in the CDR3. The V end was cut by 7 bases, the J end by 0 bases, with 13 bases between. The CDR3 protein is CASKQGGLAKNIQYF. The CDR3 region has the DNA TGTGCCAGCAAGCAGGGTGGCCTAGCCAAAAACATTCAGTACTTC.

The J gene is TRBJ1-1, the V gene TRBV27, with D possibly being TRBD1 (6 bases). V lost 3 bases to trimming and J lost 8 bases, with 13 bases between them. The CDR3 loop spans 13 amino acids. Germline V gene data show CDR1 as MNHEY and CDR2 as SMNVEV (reference sequence). CDR3 DNA sequence: TGTGCCAGCAGTTTCGCGACAGGTGCGGAAGCTTTCTTT. It yields the protein CASSFATGAEAFF.

The chain is built from TRBV5-1 and TRBJ2-1; 7 positions match TRBD1. Trimming took 3 bases from V and 3 from J; bases not matched to a gene: 9. Germline V gene lookup returns CDR1 SGHRS and CDR2 YFSETQ. The CDR3 has 16 residues. CDR3 in DNA: TGCGCCAGCAGCTCCATATCCGGGACAGTCTACAATGAGCAGTTCTTC. This translates into CASSSISGTVYNEQFF.

The V call is TRBV6-1, the J call TRBJ2-7; weak D call: TRBD1 (5 bases). The ends were cut back, 2 bases at V and 0 bases at J, with 11 bases in the middle. The CDR3 is 15 residues long. Per germline, CDR1 MNHNS and CDR2 SASEGT. CDR3 loop: CASSEIDSSSYEQYF. The CDR3 region has the DNA TGTGCCAGCAGTGAAATAGACAGTAGCTCCTACGAGCAGTACTTC.

This rearrangement joins TRBV27 to TRBJ2-7, with TRBD1 as a possible D gene (6 bases). The CDR3 has 13 amino acids. In germline, CDR1 is MNHEY, CDR2 SMNVEV (reference sequence). Trimming took 3 bases from V and 3 from J, leaving 9 bases between them. As DNA, the CDR3 is TGTGCCAGCAGTTTTTCGGACAGCTACGAGCAGTACTTC. This gives the protein CASSFSDSYEQYF.

The chain uses TRBV6-1 and TRBJ2-7, with D tentatively TRBD1 (6 bases). Trimming took 7 bases from V and 2 from J, leaving 18 bases between them. CDR1 is MNHNS, CDR2 SASEGT, per germline. CDR3 length: 15 amino acids. The CDR3 nucleotides are TGTGCCAGCATCCCTTTAACCGGGACAACCTACGAGCAGTACTTC. Protein: CASIPLTGTTYEQYF.

The chain has TRBV28 and TRBJ2-7, with TRBD2 identical over 7 bases. The CDR3 length is 14 residues. V dropped 7 bases and J dropped 5; count of bases not matched to a gene: 11. From germline, CDR1 is MDHEN and CDR2 SYDVKM. CDR3 amino acids: CASTWGGSVHEQYF. In DNA form, the CDR3 reads TGTGCCAGCACCTGGGGCGGGAGTGTCCACGAGCAGTACTTC. Complete variable domain (other parts from reference TRBV28 and TRBJ2-7): DVKVTQSSRYLVKRTGEKVFLECVQDMDHENMFWYRQDPGLGLRLIYFSYDVKMKEKGDIPEGYSVSREKKERFSLILESASTNQTSMYLCASTWGGSVHEQYFGPGTRLTVT.

Here the CDR3 reads CASSFPATGTEAFF. CDR3 in DNA: TGTGCCAGCAGTTTTCCTGCGACAGGGACTGAAGCTTTCTTT. V gene TRBV28 combines with J gene TRBJ1-1, with 7 bases that match TRBD1. V trimming: 3 bases; J trimming: 5 bases; junction bases outside the gene matches: 6. The CDR3 has 14 residues. CDR1 MDHEN and CDR2 SYDVKM come from the germline V gene.

The CDR3 loop reads CASSIDLVAGPFGYTF. Written as DNA, the CDR3 is TGTGCCAGTAGTATAGATCTGGTAGCTGGCCCCTTTGGCTACACCTTC. The rearrangement links TRBV19 to TRBJ1-2; D not resolved. The CDR3 totals 16 residues. Germline CDR1 reads LNHDA; CDR2 reads SQIVND (reference sequence). Trimming pared 0 bases from V and 7 bases from J, leaving 18 bases between.

In nucleotides, the CDR3 is TGTGCCAGCAGTGACGGTCAGAGGAATAACTATGGCTACACCTTC. Translating gives CASSDGQRNNYGYTF. The rearrangement uses TRBV6-1 and TRBJ1-2; D uncertain. CDR3 length: 15 amino acids. Germline loops: CDR1 MNHNS, CDR2 SASEGT. Between the trimmed V and J ends, which lost 3 bases and 1 base, there was a span of 12 bases.

This chain links TRBV7-9 with TRBJ1-1, with D possibly being TRBD1 (5 bases). V was clipped by 10 bases and J by 3 bases, with 24 bases between them. Germline assignment: CDR1 SEHNR and CDR2 FQNEAQ (reference sequence). This CDR3 contains 16 residues. The CDR3 spells CATQAYRPGGYTEAFF. DNA of the CDR3: TGTGCCACCCAGGCGTACAGGCCTGGGGGGTACACTGAAGCTTTCTTT.

The chain employs TRBV11-2 and TRBJ1-5, with D possibly being TRBD1 (6 bases). Deletions cut 5 bases from V and 5 bases from J, with 13 bases between. The CDR3 is 14 amino acids. Germline-derived CDR1 and CDR2 are SGHAT and FQNNGV. The CDR3 is CASSADRIDQPQHF. The CDR3 nucleotides are TGTGCCAGCAGCGCCGACAGGATCGATCAGCCCCAGCATTTT.

The chain has TRBV9 and TRBJ1-3; 7 bases are shared with TRBD1. The CDR3 totals 14 residues. V trimming: 3 bases; J trimming: 2 bases; junction bases outside the gene matches: 2. CDR1 SGDLS and CDR2 YYNGEE come from the germline V gene. CDR3 region: CASSGQGPGNTIYF. For the CDR3, the DNA is TGTGCCAGCAGCGGACAGGGCCCTGGAAACACCATATATTTT.

This chain uses TRBV15 with TRBJ1-5, with TRBD1 as a possible D gene (5 bases). V was pared by 0 bases and J by 6 bases, with 9 bases between. CDR1 and CDR2 (germline): LNHNV, YYDKDF (reference sequence). The CDR3 contains 14 residues. CDR3 sequence: CATSRDPRGQPQHF. In nucleotides, the CDR3 is TGTGCCACCAGCAGAGATCCAAGGGGTCAGCCCCAGCATTTT.

The rearrangement joins TRBV6-5 to TRBJ1-2, with D possibly matching TRBD1 (6 bases). Germline-derived CDR1 and CDR2 are MNHEY and SVGAGI. The V gene lost 4 bases and the J gene lost 2 bases, with 8 bases spanning the gap. There are 13 residues in the CDR3. The CDR3 DNA reads TGTGCCAGCAGTTTCCAGGGGAACTATGGCTACACCTTC. Translating it yields CASSFQGNYGYTF.